This T cell receptor beta chain was found in a study of blood T cells in healthy people across ages. General observations from the study: Diversity of TCR beta per million T cells declined in a roughly linear way with age. Naive CD4+ cell counts and diversity both ran higher in long-lived than in aged donors. Expanded clonotype changes were possibly confounded by unknown donor CMV status.

With a J-beta primer mix and a sample-barcoded 5' primer, a second PCR ran 7 to 11 cycles. A template-switch adaptor that had 12 random nucleotides put a tag on each cDNA molecule. TCRdb fed the 5' RACE reads into MiXCR, producing one record per CDR3 protein. The profile covers over 950,000 distinct CDR3 sequences, with more than 30% appearing a single time and under 15% taken by the ten largest. This clonotype was picked up one time. The antigen remains unidentified. This CDR3 comprises 14 residues. From germline, CDR1 is MNHNS and CDR2 SASEGT. Trimming removed 10 bases at V and 3 bases at J, with 16 bases between.

The sample consisted of blood. This chain uses TRBV6-1 with TRBJ1-5; D remains ambiguous. The clonotype originates from a man aged 18 to 29 in good health. CDR3 in amino acids: CATSTENLNQPQHF. DNA for the CDR3: TGTGCCACCTCCACCGAAAACCTCAATCAGCCCCAGCATTTT.